One sample yielded the 27 T cell receptor beta chains listed below, sequenced in a study of blood T cells in healthy people across ages. Next came a second PCR, run for about 6 to 12 cycles, which used a sample-barcoded 5' primer along with a J-beta primer mix. One entry per CDR3 protein results from TCRdb running MiXCR on the 5' RACE reads. The profile covers fewer than 750,000 distinct CDR3 sequences, with under 65% appearing a single time and roughly 14% taken by the ten largest. Sequencing was performed on blood. Receptors were obtained from a woman of 80 years or more in good health.

This clonotype was picked up a small number of times. This chain uses TRBV6-5 with TRBJ1-2, with D perhaps matching TRBD1 (5 bases). The germline CDR1 and CDR2 sequences are MNHEY and SVGAGI. CDR3 length equals 12 residues. V was clipped by 4 bases and J by 8 bases, with 11 bases between them. As DNA, the CDR3 is TGTGCCAGCAGTTTGGTCGGGGACGGCTACACCTTC. Translated: CASSLVGDGYTF.

About this clonotype: A much larger clone sits a single nucleotide away, making a read error possible. The rearrangement uses TRBV10-3 and TRBJ1-1, with D unclear. Germline values: CDR1 ENHRY, CDR2 SYGVKD. The CDR3 consists of 15 residues. The CDR3 bases are TGTGCCGTCAGTGAGTCCCCCGGTGGTGACACTGAAGCTTTCTTT. Translated: CAVSESPGGDTEAFF.

This CDR3 reads CASSQDRQGAGEKLFF. DNA of the CDR3: TGTGCCAGCAGCCAAGATCGTCAGGGGGCGGGAGAAAAACTGTTTTTT. The V gene is TRBV4-2, the J gene TRBJ1-4, with 8 nucleotides matching TRBD1. The trim removed 0 bases at V and 8 bases at J, leaving 8 bases unmatched. CDR1 is LGHNA and CDR2 is YNFKEQ in the germline V gene. CDR3 length: 16 residues.

This chain uses TRBV4-1 with TRBJ2-3; tentative D call: TRBD1 (6 bases). V lost 4 bases to trimming and J lost 6 bases, with 17 bases between them. The length of the CDR3 is 15 residues. CDR1 MGHRA and CDR2 YSYEKL come from the germline V gene. The DNA of the CDR3 is TGCGCCAGCAGCCGGACCGGGACACCAGGCGATACGCAGTATTTT. Protein sequence: CASSRTGTPGDTQYF.

V is TRBV29-1 and J is TRBJ2-1; 9 bases line up with TRBD2. Germline V CDR1 and CDR2: SQVTM, ANQGSEA. Trimming took 2 bases from V and 13 from J; bases not matched to a gene: 3. This CDR3 region has 11 residues. CDR3 region: CSVELAGSQFF. The CDR3 region has the DNA TGCAGCGTTGAACTAGCGGGATCCCAGTTCTTC.

Comment on this clonotype: Given a much more abundant clone one base away, this may be a read error. The chain is built from TRBV3-1 and TRBJ2-5, with TRBD2 matching 9 bases. The DNA end favors TRBJ2-7, so the J call may be wrong. CDR3 length: 14 residues. The germline V gene has CDR1 LGHDT and CDR2 YNNKEL (reference sequence). The DNA for the CDR3 is TGTGCCTGCACCCCTAGCGGGACGACCTACGAGCAGTACTTC. It yields the protein CACTPSGTTYEQYF.

Note on this clonotype: A read error is possible here, since a much larger clone lies one base away. This chain connects TRBV3-1 to TRBJ2-3, with D uncertain. Germline loops: CDR1 LGHDT, CDR2 YNNKEL (reference sequence). Trimming stripped 3 bases from V and 4 bases from J, with 14 bases between. The CDR3 runs 15 residues. For the CDR3, the DNA is TGTGCCAGCAGCCACCAGGCAGGCCCCTCAGATACGCAGTATTTT. It yields the protein CASSHQAGPSDTQYF.

Regarding this clonotype: Being one base from a much bigger clone, this may be a read error. The chain carries TRBV12-3 or TRBV12-4 and TRBJ2-3; no firm D call. This CDR3 is 13 amino acids long. The V and J ends lost 4 bases and 6 bases respectively, with 11 bases between them. CDR3 amino acids: CASSCIQGDTQYF. The CDR3 DNA reads as TGTGCCAGCAGTTGCATCCAAGGGGATACGCAGTATTTT.

The CDR3 nucleotides are TGTGCCAGCAGCTTCGGGGGCCGAGTCTCACCCCTCCACTTT. Protein product: CASSFGGRVSPLHF. The J gene is TRBJ1-6, the V gene TRBV11-2; a possible D gene is TRBD1 (6 bases). Germline V gene sequence: CDR1 SGHAT, CDR2 FQNNGV. Trimming left V 3 bases short and J 10 bases short, with 13 bases between. The CDR3 has 14 amino acids.

This clonotype was detected a few times. The V and J genes are TRBV6-4 and TRBJ2-5, with 11 bases lining up with TRBD2. CDR3 length: 16 residues. V shed 6 bases and J 11 bases; nucleotides not matched to a gene: 17. The V gene's germline CDR1 is MRHNA and CDR2 SNTAGT. CDR3: CASSPRIAGGRNEQYF. CDR3 coding DNA: TGTGCCAGCAGCCCTAGGATAGCGGGGGGGCGGAATGAGCAGTACTTC.

The chain carries TRBV5-6 and TRBJ1-5; D is ambiguous. The CDR3 is made up of 16 amino acids. V lost 4 bases and J lost 3, with 17 bases in between. The germline CDR1 and CDR2 sequences are SGHDT and YYEEEE. The CDR3 DNA follows: TGTGCCAGCAGCGGGCCGGGCGGAAGACTCAATCAGCCCCAGCATTTT. As protein: CASSGPGGRLNQPQHF.

As regards this clonotype: This may be a read error, as it is one base from a much larger clone. The chain links TRBV20-1 to TRBJ2-3; either TRBD1 or TRBD2 may supply D (5 bases each). The CDR3 has 12 residues. The V end was cut by 5 bases, the J end by 2 bases, with 8 bases between. Germline-derived CDR1 and CDR2 are DFQATT and SNEGSKA (reference sequence). The CDR3: CSAEGNTDTQYF. The CDR3 DNA sequence: TGCAGTGCTGAGGGGAACACAGATACGCAGTATTTT.

The table lists this clonotype with many counts. The chain carries TRBV30 and TRBJ1-5, with D uncertain. The V and J ends lost 2 bases and 4 bases respectively, with 9 bases between them. The germline CDR1 and CDR2 sequences are GTSNPN and SVGIG (reference sequence). The CDR3 runs to 13 residues. CDR3 nucleotides: TGTGCCTGGAGTCCCGACCGAAATCAGCCCCAGCATTTT. Translation: CAWSPDRNQPQHF.

V and J are TRBV10-3 and TRBJ1-5; D unresolved. Per germline, CDR1 ENHRY and CDR2 SYGVKD. The CDR3 consists of 16 residues. The ends were cut back, 0 bases at V and 1 base at J, with 10 bases in the middle. The CDR3 DNA follows: TGTGCCATCAGTGAGTCGGGCGTAACGAGCAATCAGCCCCAGCATTTT. This translates into CAISESGVTSNQPQHF.

In its sample, this clonotype was seen a few times. This chain links TRBV3-1 with TRBJ2-1, with a tentative D call TRBD2 (6 bases). Trimming stripped 2 bases from V and 6 bases from J, with 11 bases between. CDR1 and CDR2 from the germline V gene are LGHDT and YNNKEL (reference sequence). The CDR3 runs to 14 residues. This chain's CDR3 is CASSQTSSPNEQFF. As DNA, the CDR3 is TGTGCCAGCAGCCAAACTAGCAGTCCCAATGAGCAGTTCTTC.

The chain's CDR3 is CSVFEVLAGAPEETQYF. In DNA form, the CDR3 reads TGCAGCGTTTTTGAAGTCCTAGCGGGAGCCCCCGAAGAGACCCAGTACTTC. V is TRBV29-1 and J is TRBJ2-5; 10 bases line up with TRBD2. CDR3 length equals 17 residues. J lost 3 bases, V lost 5 bases, and 15 bases had no gene match. Germline CDR1 SQVTM, CDR2 ANQGSEA.

This clonotype was recorded at least ten times. The chain is built from TRBV7-9 and TRBJ2-1, with unresolved D. The CDR3 runs 14 residues. Trimming removed 2 bases from V and 8 bases from J, with 13 bases in between. The germline V gene has CDR1 SEHNR and CDR2 FQNEAQ (reference sequence). The CDR3 DNA is TGTGCCAGCAGCTTACTACCCGGCCGGGATGAGCAGTTCTTC. Translating gives CASSLLPGRDEQFF.

This clonotype has only a few counts. The chain carries TRBV5-1 and TRBJ2-1, with D perhaps matching TRBD2 (6 bases). Germline CDR1 is SGHRS and CDR2 is YFSETQ. The CDR3 loop spans 18 amino acids. The ends were cut back, 0 bases at V and 4 bases at J, with 20 bases in the middle. CDR3 bases: TGCGCCAGCAGCTTGGGATTTTTGTCGGGACGGGGGTACAATGAGCAGTTCTTC. It encodes CASSLGFLSGRGYNEQFF.

This clonotype was counted ten times or more. The chain couples TRBV6-1 to TRBJ1-2; 8 bases align to TRBD1. Per germline, CDR1 MNHNS and CDR2 SASEGT. The CDR3 totals 13 residues. V was pared by 7 bases and J by 3 bases, with 4 bases of the junction left unmatched. The CDR3 DNA is TGTGCCAGCAACATGGACAGGGACTATGGCTACACCTTC. As protein: CASNMDRDYGYTF.

V usage is TRBV20-1 and J usage is TRBJ2-3; 10 bases agree with TRBD2. In germline, CDR1 is DFQATT, CDR2 SNEGSKA (reference sequence). The CDR3 has 14 residues. With 3 bases clipped from V and 10 bases from J, the junction kept 10 bases outside the gene matches. The CDR3 protein is CSASVSSGRSAQYF. CDR3 sequence (DNA): TGCAGTGCTAGCGTTAGTAGCGGGAGGTCTGCGCAGTATTTT.

This chain connects TRBV12-3 or TRBV12-4 to TRBJ2-1; D is possibly TRBD1 or TRBD2 (5 bases each). The CDR3 length is 19 residues. Between the trimmed V and J ends, which lost 4 bases and 0 bases, there was a span of 22 bases. In DNA form, the CDR3 reads TGTGCCAGCAGTTACAGGAGCGGTCTACTCCTAACCTCCTACAATGAGCAGTTCTTC. Translated, it gives CASSYRSGLLLTSYNEQFF.

The gene calls are TRBV6-5 and TRBJ2-1; TRBD1 aligns across 7 bases. Germline CDR1 MNHEY, CDR2 SVGAGI. With V trimmed by 5 bases and J by 3 bases, 7 bases remained unmatched. The CDR3 contains 15 residues. CDR3 region: CASSTDRTYYNEQFF. The CDR3 bases are TGTGCCAGCAGTACGGACAGGACTTACTACAATGAGCAGTTCTTC.

This chain uses TRBV6-5 with TRBJ2-4, with D hard to call. Germline CDR1 MNHEY, CDR2 SVGAGI. This CDR3 has 13 residues. The V gene lost 5 bases and the J gene lost 0 bases, with 5 bases spanning the gap. The CDR3 sequence: CASSDTAKNIQYF. CDR3 DNA sequence: TGTGCCAGCAGTGATACAGCCAAAAACATTCAGTACTTC.

The rearrangement links TRBV27 to TRBJ2-5; D remains unclear. Germline V gene sequence: CDR1 MNHEY, CDR2 SMNVEV (reference sequence). The CDR3 spans 15 residues. V was cut by 4 bases and J by 5 bases, with 17 bases left in between. This CDR3 is CASSYIRPQGETQYF. Here the CDR3 DNA reads TGTGCCAGCAGTTATATCCGGCCCCAAGGGGAGACCCAGTACTTC.

The chain uses TRBV4-1 and TRBJ2-1, with 11 bases lining up with TRBD2. CDR3 length: 18 residues. Germline lookup yields CDR1 MGHRA and CDR2 YSYEKL. V was clipped by 0 bases and J by 8 bases; unmatched bases: 12. The CDR3 protein is CASSQDPHSGGAVDEQFF. The CDR3 DNA sequence: TGCGCCAGCAGCCAAGATCCCCATAGCGGGGGGGCAGTTGATGAGCAGTTCTTC.

This clonotype was seen more than once but under ten times. The chain uses TRBV7-2 and TRBJ1-6; 8 bases map to TRBD1. This CDR3 is 14 amino acids long. V lost 3 bases and J lost 7; bases outside the gene matches: 2. CDR1 and CDR2 from the germline V gene are SGHTA and FQGNSA. The CDR3 region is CASSFWDRNSPLHF. CDR3 sequence (DNA): TGTGCCAGCAGCTTCTGGGACAGGAATTCACCCCTCCACTTT.

This clonotype has a count of ten or more. This rearrangement joins TRBV7-9 to TRBJ2-3; a possible D gene is TRBD2 (6 bases). V lost 6 bases and J lost 4, with 14 bases in between. CDR3 size: 14 residues. Germline CDR1 reads SEHNR; CDR2 reads FQNEAQ (reference sequence). Written as DNA, the CDR3 is TGTGCCAGCAGTTTAACCGGGGGTGCAGATACGCAGTATTTT. The encoded protein is CASSLTGGADTQYF.